These 30 T cell receptor beta chains were sequenced from one sample in a study of T-cell reconstitution after alpha-beta-depleted transplantation in children. Unique molecular identifiers were incorporated during preparation of the TCRbeta library. TCRdb analysed the PCR reads with MiXCR anew, one entry per CDR3 protein. The sample lists around 960,000 distinct CDR3 sequences; about 29% were seen once. The sequenced sample was PBMCs, mostly from graft donor cells, obtained 360 days after TCRalphabeta/CD19-depleted stem cell transplant. The receptors derive from a boy in the first two years of life who had a stem cell transplant for SCID, so the T cells may come from the graft donor.

The table lists this clonotype with a few counts. The genes are TRBV27 and TRBJ2-1, with D tentatively TRBD2 (5 bases). V lost 7 bases and J lost 3, with 10 bases in between. This CDR3 region has 13 residues. Germline assignment: CDR1 MNHEY and CDR2 SMNVEV (reference sequence). As DNA, the CDR3 is TGTGCCAGCAATCCCGGGGACTACAATGAGCAGTTCTTC. Amino acids: CASNPGDYNEQFF.

In its sample, this clonotype was seen a few times. In nucleotides, the CDR3 is TGCAGTGCTTCTTGGGGCAATCAGCCCCAGCATTTT. Translated: CSASWGNQPQHF. This chain connects TRBV20-1 to TRBJ1-5; D not certain. This CDR3 region has 12 residues. V gave up 5 bases and J gave up 2 bases, with 7 bases separating them. CDR1 and CDR2 (germline): DFQATT, SNEGSKA (reference sequence).

This rearrangement joins TRBV2 to TRBJ1-1; D ambiguous. Looked up from germline, CDR1 is SNHLY and CDR2 is FYNNEI. The CDR3 has 13 residues. Trimming shortened V by 8 bases and J by 7 bases, and 17 bases separated the two germline ends. The DNA for the CDR3 is TGTGCCAGCCAACAAGGCGGTGGATTTGAAGCTTTCTTT. This translates into CASQQGGGFEAFF.

The rearrangement joins TRBV20-1 to TRBJ2-7; possible D gene TRBD1, 5 bases. From germline, CDR1 is DFQATT and CDR2 SNEGSKA (reference sequence). The length of the CDR3 is 14 residues. The germline V and J ends were trimmed by 5 bases and 2 bases, with 16 bases remaining between them. CDR3 residues: CSASSRVRTYEQYF. The CDR3, as DNA: TGCAGTGCTTCCTCCAGGGTGAGGACCTACGAGCAGTACTTC.

This rearrangement joins TRBV10-3 to TRBJ1-2; TRBD1 might be the D (5 bases). V was shortened by 0 bases and J by 4 bases, with 9 bases between the two germline ends. Germline-derived CDR1 and CDR2 are ENHRY and SYGVKD. CDR3 size: 14 residues. The CDR3 loop is CAISESGVRYGYTF. The DNA of the CDR3 is TGTGCCATCAGTGAGTCGGGGGTCCGCTATGGCTACACCTTC.

The chain couples TRBV7-2 to TRBJ2-1, with D hard to call. V was pared by 5 bases and J by 8 bases, with 10 bases between. The CDR3 runs 12 residues. CDR1 and CDR2 (germline): SGHTA, FQGNSA. CDR3 amino acids: CASSLTKYEQFF. The CDR3 bases are TGTGCCAGCAGCCTCACTAAATATGAGCAGTTCTTC.

The V call is TRBV20-1, the J call TRBJ1-1, with a tentative D call TRBD1 (5 bases). The CDR3 length is 13 residues. Germline loops: CDR1 DFQATT, CDR2 SNEGSKA (reference sequence). V was pared by 3 bases and J by 5 bases, with 13 bases between. CDR3 residues: CSARDTARTEAFF. In nucleotides, the CDR3 is TGCAGTGCTAGGGACACCGCGCGGACTGAAGCTTTCTTT.

This chain links TRBV5-1 with TRBJ2-3; unclear D gene. Germline CDR1 SGHRS, CDR2 YFSETQ. This CDR3 has 16 amino acids. V lost 1 base and J 2 bases, leaving 14 bases between the germline ends. CDR3 bases: TGCGCCAGCAGCTTGTTGCCAGTCAAGGCCACAGATACGCAGTATTTT. It encodes CASSLLPVKATDTQYF.

The chain has TRBV20-1 and TRBJ1-1; 12 nucleotides align to TRBD1. The CDR3 contains 19 residues. CDR1 and CDR2 from the germline V gene are DFQATT and SNEGSKA (reference sequence). The junction had 20 bases not matched to a gene; V was cut back by 3 bases and J by 6 bases. The CDR3: CSASSMNTRDRGRNAEAFF. In nucleotides, the CDR3 is TGCAGTGCTAGTTCCATGAATACGAGGGACAGGGGGCGCAATGCTGAAGCTTTCTTT.

The chain links TRBV7-6 to TRBJ2-3; tentatively, D is TRBD1 (6 bases). V was shortened by 2 bases and J by 1 base, with 13 bases between the two germline ends. The CDR3 contains 16 residues. Germline lookup yields CDR1 SGHVS and CDR2 FNYEAQ. The CDR3 sequence is CASSLLGAGGTDTQYF. The CDR3 bases are TGTGCCAGCAGCTTACTCGGGGCAGGGGGCACAGATACGCAGTATTTT.

This clonotype has just a few counts. This chain connects TRBV5-1 to TRBJ1-1, with unresolved D. The germline V gene encodes CDR1 SGHRS and CDR2 YFSETQ. The V and J ends lost 0 bases and 1 base respectively, with 10 bases between them. This CDR3 region has 15 residues. The CDR3 loop is CASSLGAAPNTEAFF. Here the CDR3 DNA reads TGCGCCAGCAGCTTGGGTGCAGCTCCGAACACTGAAGCTTTCTTT.

The gene calls are TRBV2 and TRBJ2-7; no clear D. Germline loops: CDR1 SNHLY, CDR2 FYNNEI. Trimming left V 4 bases short and J 3 bases short, with 16 bases between. The CDR3 totals 15 residues. The CDR3 sequence is CASSAKWGNGYEQYF. The CDR3 coding sequence is TGTGCCAGCAGTGCGAAATGGGGAAACGGCTACGAGCAGTACTTC.

V gene TRBV7-8 combines with J gene TRBJ2-7; D possibly uses TRBD1 or TRBD2 (6 bases each). V shed 3 bases and J shed 9 bases, with 18 bases lying between them. CDR1 and CDR2 (germline): SGHVS, FQNEAQ. There are 14 residues in the CDR3. For the CDR3, the DNA is TGTGCCAGCAGCTTCGGGGGCCCCCTTAAAGGGCAGTACTTC. Translation: CASSFGGPLKGQYF.

The V and J genes are TRBV5-1 and TRBJ1-1; D not certain. V lost 0 bases to trimming and J lost 1 base, with 10 bases between them. Germline-derived CDR1 and CDR2 are SGHRS and YFSETQ. The CDR3 totals 15 residues. The CDR3 nucleotides read TGCGCCAGCAGCTTGGTAGGCAGCTCGAACACTGAAGCTTTCTTT. Amino acid sequence: CASSLVGSSNTEAFF.

The chain recombines TRBV12-3 or TRBV12-4 with TRBJ2-7; D perhaps matches TRBD1 (6 bases). Deletions cut 5 bases from V and 6 bases from J, with 17 bases between. This CDR3 comprises 14 residues. CDR3 DNA sequence: TGTGCCAGCAGTCCGGGGACATTGGGCGGCGAGCAGTACTTC. It specifies CASSPGTLGGEQYF.

This clonotype was detected a few times. The chain links TRBV9 to TRBJ2-1; the D gene is possibly TRBD2 (6 bases). This CDR3 comprises 17 residues. V was clipped by 4 bases and J by 1 base, with 18 bases between them. In germline, CDR1 is SGDLS, CDR2 YYNGEE. This chain's CDR3 is CASSSLSGGHSYNEQFF. CDR3 DNA sequence: TGTGCCAGCAGCTCTCTTAGCGGTGGCCATTCCTACAATGAGCAGTTCTTC.

As DNA, the CDR3 is TGTGCCAGCATGAGGTTGTATAGCACAGATACGCAGTATTTT. Translation: CASMRLYSTDTQYF. V and J are TRBV2 and TRBJ2-3; D ambiguous. Trimming left V 7 bases short and J 0 bases short, with 11 bases between. The CDR3 covers 14 residues. Germline lookup yields CDR1 SNHLY and CDR2 FYNNEI.

V usage is TRBV12-5 and J usage is TRBJ2-1; D may be TRBD1 or TRBD2 (8 bases each). CDR1 is LGHNT and CDR2 is FRNRAP in the germline V gene. The germline V and J ends were trimmed by 6 bases and 4 bases, with 13 bases remaining between them. The CDR3 runs to 14 residues. The CDR3 reads CASGRGDRYNEQFF. CDR3 in DNA: TGTGCTAGTGGGCGGGGGGACAGGTACAATGAGCAGTTCTTC.

This clonotype has more than one count but fewer than ten. V is TRBV6-4 and J is TRBJ2-7; TRBD1 might be the D (6 bases). Germline CDR1 MRHNA, CDR2 SNTAGT. This CDR3 contains 16 residues. The V end lost 6 bases, the J end lost 3 bases, and 21 bases lay between the germline ends. The chain's CDR3 is CASSEGKTTGSYEQYF. CDR3 bases: TGTGCCAGCAGCGAGGGGAAAACCACAGGGAGCTACGAGCAGTACTTC.

This clonotype was found a few times. This rearrangement joins TRBV24-1 to TRBJ2-2, with D tentatively TRBD1 (6 bases). V was shortened by 4 bases and J by 7 bases, with 18 bases between the two germline ends. The CDR3 spans 16 residues. Germline assignment: CDR1 KGHDR and CDR2 SFDVKD. CDR3 loop: CATSDTGTRLGGELFF. As DNA, the CDR3 is TGTGCCACCAGTGACACCGGGACAAGGCTGGGCGGGGAGCTGTTTTTT.

In this sample, this clonotype turned up a few times. The chain joins TRBV15 to TRBJ2-1, with TRBD1 as a possible D gene (5 bases). CDR3 length: 17 residues. Germline loops: CDR1 LNHNV, CDR2 YYDKDF (reference sequence). V was trimmed by 0 bases and J by 6 bases, leaving 18 bases between them. The CDR3: CATSRDLGSRVGNEQFF. The CDR3 region has the DNA TGTGCCACCAGCAGAGATTTAGGGTCCAGGGTCGGCAATGAGCAGTTCTTC.

The chain recombines TRBV28 with TRBJ2-7; D is unclear. The germline gives CDR1 MDHEN, CDR2 SYDVKM. V was cut by 6 bases and J by 7 bases, with 13 bases left in between. This CDR3 spans 12 amino acids. CDR3 region: CASSNDVGEQYF. The CDR3 DNA reads TGTGCCAGCAGCAATGACGTCGGGGAGCAGTACTTC. Supplemented by reference TRBV28 and TRBJ2-7, the full variable domain reads DVKVTQSSRYLVKRTGEKVFLECVQDMDHENMFWYRQDPGLGLRLIYFSYDVKMKEKGDIPEGYSVSREKKERFSLILESASTNQTSMYLCASSNDVGEQYFGPGTRLTVT.

V is TRBV5-1 and J is TRBJ2-7, with 7 bases identical to TRBD2. Germline values: CDR1 SGHRS, CDR2 YFSETQ. Trimming at V came to 4 bases and at J to 0 bases, leaving 10 bases not matched to a gene. The CDR3 contains 16 residues. The CDR3 loop reads CASSRLSGDYSYEQYF. The CDR3 DNA is TGCGCCAGCAGCCGACTGAGCGGGGATTACTCCTACGAGCAGTACTTC.

The CDR3 coding sequence is TGTGCCAGCAGTGAAGCGCTTTGGGCCGGGGAGCTGTTTTTT. This codes for CASSEALWAGELFF. The J gene is TRBJ2-2, the V gene TRBV2, with D unclear. V shed 0 bases and J shed 6 bases, with 8 bases lying between them. The CDR3 is 14 residues long. Germline V gene data show CDR1 as SNHLY and CDR2 as FYNNEI.

The chain employs TRBV29-1 and TRBJ1-1; perhaps TRBD1 as D (6 bases). Between the trimmed V and J ends, which lost 6 bases and 0 bases, there was a span of 8 bases. Per germline, CDR1 SQVTM and CDR2 ANQGSEA. The CDR3 contains 12 residues. CDR3 residues: CSVQGMNTEAFF. For the CDR3, the DNA is TGCAGCGTCCAGGGGATGAACACTGAAGCTTTCTTT.

V is TRBV6-2 or TRBV6-3 and J is TRBJ2-5; 7 nucleotides agree with TRBD1. Trimming took 6 bases from V and 2 from J; bases not matched to a gene: 15. Germline CDR1 reads MNHEY; CDR2 reads SVGEGT. CDR3 length equals 17 residues. This CDR3 reads CASSELPATGSQETQYF. In nucleotides, the CDR3 is TGTGCCAGCAGCGAACTACCGGCGACAGGGTCTCAAGAGACCCAGTACTTC.

The table lists this clonotype with many counts. The J gene is TRBJ2-1, the V gene TRBV5-1; 7 bases line up with TRBD1. The CDR3 totals 13 residues. The ends lost 3 bases at V and 7 bases at J; junction bases unmatched: 4. Per the germline V gene, CDR1 is SGHRS and CDR2 is YFSETQ. The CDR3 bases are TGCGCCAGCAGCTGGACCAGGGGGAATGAGCAGTTCTTC. This translates into CASSWTRGNEQFF. The entire variable domain, with the rest obtained from reference TRBV5-1 and TRBJ2-1, is as follows: KAGVTQTPRYLIKTRGQQVTLSCSPISGHRSVSWYQQTPGQGLQFLFEYFSETQRNKGNFPGRFSGRQFSNSRSEMNVSTLELGDSALYLCASSWTRGNEQFFGPGTRLTVL.

The chain links TRBV2 to TRBJ2-7; a weak D match, TRBD1 (5 bases). Germline CDR1 reads SNHLY; CDR2 reads FYNNEI. The CDR3 is made up of 15 amino acids. With 5 bases removed from V and 2 bases from J, the gap between germline ends came to 16 bases. The CDR3 loop is CASSRRAGLPYEQYF. As DNA, the CDR3 is TGTGCCAGCAGTCGAAGGGCAGGGTTGCCCTACGAGCAGTACTTC.

The rearrangement uses TRBV7-2 and TRBJ2-7, with 10 bases matching TRBD2. The CDR3 contains 18 residues. With 0 bases clipped from V and 1 base from J, the junction kept 9 bases outside the gene matches. The germline gives CDR1 SGHTA, CDR2 FQGNSA. CDR3 sequence reads: CASSLAPIAGGLSYEQYF. CDR3 nucleotide sequence: TGTGCCAGCAGCTTAGCCCCGATAGCGGGGGGCCTTTCCTACGAGCAGTACTTC.

This chain connects TRBV20-1 to TRBJ2-5; 8 positions match TRBD2. V lost 6 bases and J lost 3; bases outside the gene matches: 9. Germline CDR1 reads DFQATT; CDR2 reads SNEGSKA (reference sequence). The CDR3 has 14 residues. Written as DNA, the CDR3 is TGCAGTGCCGCTAGATTGCGGGGGGAAGAGACCCAGTACTTC. Its translation is CSAARLRGEETQYF.